These 3 T cell receptor beta chains were sequenced from one sample in a study of CD8 T cells in ankylosing spondylitis. TCRdb redid the calling of the 5' RACE reads with MiXCR, one entry per CDR3 protein. The sample has about 350,000 distinct CDR3 sequences, around 20% seen once; the top ten hold roughly 14%. Material for sequencing was blood, either unsorted or a sorted T cell fraction (not recorded which). These receptors were obtained from a male donor with ankylosing spondylitis or in good health (not recorded which).

This clonotype has only a few counts. This chain joins TRBV7-9 and TRBJ2-1; unclear D gene. V shed 1 base and J shed 7 bases, with 11 bases lying between them. Per germline, CDR1 SEHNR and CDR2 FQNEAQ (reference sequence). This CDR3 is built from 14 residues. CDR3 sequence: CASSLGDLFNEQFF. The CDR3 coding sequence is TGTGCCAGCAGCTTAGGGGATCTTTTTAATGAGCAGTTCTTC.

J is TRBJ2-7 and V is TRBV10-3; no firm D call. The V end was cut by 8 bases, the J end by 3 bases, with 8 bases between. Germline V lookup: CDR1 ENHRY, CDR2 SYGVKD. There are 11 residues in the CDR3. This CDR3 is CAILGRYEQYF. The DNA of the CDR3 is TGTGCCATCCTCGGACGCTACGAGCAGTACTTC.

The chain carries TRBV7-8 and TRBJ2-5, with TRBD1 as a possible D gene (5 bases). This CDR3 has 16 residues. V dropped 1 base and J dropped 4 bases, with 16 bases sitting between them. The germline V gene has CDR1 SGHVS and CDR2 FQNEAQ. CDR3 bases: TGTGCCAGCAGCTTAGGTCAGGGCGTATCCCCAGAGACCCAGTACTTC. Its translation is CASSLGQGVSPETQYF.